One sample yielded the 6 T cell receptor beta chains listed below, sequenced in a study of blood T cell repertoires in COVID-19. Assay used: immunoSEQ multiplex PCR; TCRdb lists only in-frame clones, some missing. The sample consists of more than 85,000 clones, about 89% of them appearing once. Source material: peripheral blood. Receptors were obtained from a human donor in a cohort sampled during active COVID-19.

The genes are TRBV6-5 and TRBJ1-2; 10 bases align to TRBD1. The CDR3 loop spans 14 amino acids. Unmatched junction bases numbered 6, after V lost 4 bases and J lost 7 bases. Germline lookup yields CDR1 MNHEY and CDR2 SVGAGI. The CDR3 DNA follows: TGTGCCAGCAGTTCCTTGGGACAGGGGTTTGGCTACACCTTC. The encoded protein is CASSSLGQGFGYTF.

In nucleotides, the CDR3 is TGTGCCGGCGGGATGGGTCAGCCCCAGCATTTT. Protein: CAGGMGQPQHF. The chain carries TRBV6-5 and TRBJ1-5; unclear D gene. V was pared by 11 bases and J by 6 bases, with 11 bases between. This CDR3 is 11 amino acids long. CDR1 and CDR2 from the germline V gene are MNHEY and SVGAGI.

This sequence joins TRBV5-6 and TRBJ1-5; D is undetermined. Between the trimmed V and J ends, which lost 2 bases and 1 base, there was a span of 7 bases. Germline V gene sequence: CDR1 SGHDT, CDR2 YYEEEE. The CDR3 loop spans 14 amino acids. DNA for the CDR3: TGTGCCAGCAGCTTTGGAGGGAGCAATCAGCCCCAGCATTTT. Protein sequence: CASSFGGSNQPQHF.

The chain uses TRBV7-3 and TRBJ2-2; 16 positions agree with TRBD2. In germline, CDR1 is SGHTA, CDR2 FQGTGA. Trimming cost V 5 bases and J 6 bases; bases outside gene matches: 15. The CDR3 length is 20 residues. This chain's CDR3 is CASSVVPPGTSGGASGELFF. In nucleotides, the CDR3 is TGTGCCAGCAGCGTAGTCCCGCCGGGGACTAGCGGGGGGGCCTCCGGGGAGCTGTTTTTT.

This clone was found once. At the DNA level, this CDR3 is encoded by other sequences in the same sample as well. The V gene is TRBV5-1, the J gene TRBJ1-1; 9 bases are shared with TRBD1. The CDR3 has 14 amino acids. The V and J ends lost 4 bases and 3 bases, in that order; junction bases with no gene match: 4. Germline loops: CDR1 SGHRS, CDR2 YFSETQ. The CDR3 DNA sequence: TGCGCCAGCAGCCCCCGGACAGGGGACACTGAAGCTTTCTTT. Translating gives CASSPRTGDTEAFF.

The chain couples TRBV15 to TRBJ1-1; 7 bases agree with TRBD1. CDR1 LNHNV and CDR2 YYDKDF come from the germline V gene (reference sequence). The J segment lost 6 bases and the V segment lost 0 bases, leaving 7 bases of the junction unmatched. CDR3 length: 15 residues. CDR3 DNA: TGTGCCACCAGCAGAGACCTCACAGGGGTCGCTGAAGCTTTCTTT. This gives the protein CATSRDLTGVAEAFF.